The 31 T cell receptor beta chains given below trace back to one sample, sequenced in a study of regulatory T cells in long-lasting Graves disease. CDR3 regions were amplified by Arm-PCR using iRepertoire HTBI primers to build TCR beta libraries. TCRdb re-derived calls from the multiplex PCR reads in MiXCR, one entry per CDR3 protein. The table records fewer than 550,000 distinct CDR3 sequences, under 25% of them present only once. As for time point: persistent/refractory GD, antithyroid drugs over 5 years with positive TRAb. Extracted PBMC RNA gave rise to the TCR library. The sequencing used peripheral blood mononuclear cells (PBMCs), collected when the disease was refractory, from a patient treated with antithyroid drugs. The receptors come from a female donor with Graves disease.

This chain connects TRBV28 to TRBJ2-2, with TRBD2 identical over 13 bases. Germline V gene data show CDR1 as MDHEN and CDR2 as SYDVKM. The CDR3 length is 16 residues. J was trimmed by 7 bases and V by 3 bases; bases with no gene match: 5. This CDR3 reads CASSFLGLAGFGELFF. CDR3 nucleotide sequence: TGTGCCAGCAGTTTCTTGGGACTAGCGGGATTCGGGGAGCTGTTTTTT.

There are many counts of this clonotype. The genes are TRBV7-6 and TRBJ1-2; 10 bases are shared with TRBD1. Germline-derived CDR1 and CDR2 are SGHVS and FNYEAQ. The CDR3 extends over 16 amino acids. V shed 2 bases and J 8 bases; nucleotides not matched to a gene: 11. As DNA, the CDR3 is TGTGCCAGCAGCTTATTCGAAGGGACAGGGGAGCGGGGCTACACCTTC. Its protein is CASSLFEGTGERGYTF.

This clonotype has ten or more counts. The chain links TRBV28 to TRBJ2-3, with 9 bases identical to TRBD1. Germline V lookup: CDR1 MDHEN, CDR2 SYDVKM. V gave up 5 bases and J gave up 5 bases; unmatched junction bases: 8. The CDR3 has 15 amino acids. The CDR3 here is CASSTAGQGIDTQYF. The CDR3 bases are TGTGCCAGCAGTACCGCCGGACAGGGGATAGATACGCAGTATTTT.

V usage is TRBV28 and J usage is TRBJ2-5; possibly TRBD2 for D (6 bases). Germline V gene sequence: CDR1 MDHEN, CDR2 SYDVKM. The length of the CDR3 is 15 residues. Trimming took off 1 base at V and 5 bases at J, with 14 bases between the two ends. This chain's CDR3 is CASSLFRGTGETQYF. The CDR3 coding sequence is TGTGCCAGCAGTTTATTCCGGGGGACGGGGGAGACCCAGTACTTC.

The gene calls are TRBV3-1 and TRBJ2-7; 8 bases fit TRBD1. The junction had 6 bases not matched to a gene; V was cut back by 4 bases and J by 1 base. This CDR3 is built from 15 residues. CDR1 is LGHDT, CDR2 YNNKEL, per germline (reference sequence). CDR3 in amino acids: CASSPTGGQSYEQYF. The DNA for the CDR3 is TGTGCCAGCAGCCCTACAGGGGGGCAGTCCTACGAGCAGTACTTC.

This clonotype has just a few counts. Germline and junction disagree at one end, which may indicate a read error. The chain uses TRBV7-7 and TRBJ1-1, with TRBD1 matching 9 bases. Germline CDR1 is SSHAT and CDR2 is FNYEAQ (reference sequence). The CDR3 runs 17 residues. CDR3 nucleotide sequence: TGTGCTAGCAGCTTAACCACAGGGGGCGGAGAGAGCACTGAAGCTTTCTTT. Its translation: CASSLTTGGGESTEAFF. Variable domain in full (rest from reference TRBV7-7 and TRBJ1-1): GAGVSQSPRYKVTKRGQDVTLRCDPISSHATLYWYQQALGQGPEFLTYFNYEAQPDKSGLPSDRFSAERPEGSISTLTIQRTEQRDSAMYRCASSLTTGGGESTEAFFGQGTRLTVV.

This clonotype was counted a few times. The rearrangement uses TRBV6-5 and TRBJ1-1; D not resolved. Per the germline V gene, CDR1 is MNHEY and CDR2 is SVGAGI. This CDR3 comprises 17 residues. V lost 2 bases and J 0 bases, leaving 16 bases between the germline ends. The CDR3 nucleotides are TGTGCCAGCAGTTACCCCCCCCACAGTCTAATGAACACTGAAGCTTTCTTT. The encoded protein is CASSYPPHSLMNTEAFF.

This clonotype came up many times. The chain carries TRBV28 and TRBJ1-2; D unresolved. Germline CDR1 is MDHEN and CDR2 is SYDVKM. Trimming took off 9 bases at V and 8 bases at J, with 22 bases between the two ends. This CDR3 comprises 14 residues. CDR3 protein: CASLAPGGFRGYTF. In DNA, the CDR3 is TGTGCCAGTCTAGCTCCGGGTGGGTTCCGGGGCTACACCTTC.

This clonotype was picked up a small number of times. This sequence joins TRBV19 and TRBJ2-7; D not certain. The V end lost 3 bases, the J end lost 3 bases, and 9 bases lay between the germline ends. This CDR3 has 13 residues. From germline, CDR1 is LNHDA and CDR2 SQIVND (reference sequence). The CDR3 region has the DNA TGTGCCAGTAGTATTGCGGTGTACTACGAGCAGTACTTC. Residues: CASSIAVYYEQYF.

This chain connects TRBV28 to TRBJ2-4; unclear D gene. The CDR3 is made up of 16 amino acids. V shed 2 bases and J shed 0 bases, with 11 bases lying between them. CDR1 and CDR2 from the germline V gene are MDHEN and SYDVKM. The CDR3 DNA reads TGTGCCAGCAGTTTAGATCCTGTACTAGCCAAAAACATTCAGTACTTC. Translating gives CASSLDPVLAKNIQYF. Full variable domain (outside the CDR3, taken from reference TRBV28 and TRBJ2-4): DVKVTQSSRYLVKRTGEKVFLECVQDMDHENMFWYRQDPGLGLRLIYFSYDVKMKEKGDIPEGYSVSREKKERFSLILESASTNQTSMYLCASSLDPVLAKNIQYFGAGTRLSVL.

At least ten counts were recorded for this clonotype. This sequence joins TRBV29-1 and TRBJ1-2, with D perhaps matching TRBD1 (5 bases). CDR1 SQVTM and CDR2 ANQGSEA come from the germline V gene. The CDR3 covers 13 residues. V gave up 8 bases and J gave up 3 bases, with 16 bases separating them. Here the CDR3 reads CSFTRDADYGYTF. Here the CDR3 DNA reads TGCAGCTTTACCAGGGATGCGGACTATGGCTACACCTTC.

The chain is built from TRBV12-3 or TRBV12-4 and TRBJ2-1, with D perhaps matching TRBD2 (6 bases). V dropped 10 bases and J dropped 10 bases, with 23 bases sitting between them. The CDR3 loop spans 14 amino acids. The CDR3 loop reads CATLLAAAQGEQFF. The CDR3 region has the DNA TGTGCCACGCTACTAGCAGCAGCCCAAGGGGAGCAGTTCTTC.

This clonotype was counted a few times. The rearrangement uses TRBV5-1 and TRBJ1-1, with D hard to call. The CDR3 covers 14 residues. The germline CDR1 and CDR2 sequences are SGHRS and YFSETQ. Trimming cost V 0 bases and J 5 bases, with 11 bases left between them. The CDR3 nucleotides read TGCGCCAGCAGCTTGGAGCCGGGAACAACTGAAGCTTTCTTT. Translated, it gives CASSLEPGTTEAFF.

CDR3 bases: TGTGCCAGTAGATTTACGGATCAGCCCCAGCATTTT. Translating it yields CASRFTDQPQHF. V is TRBV19 and J is TRBJ1-5; D is unclear. V lost 6 bases, J lost 5 bases, and 8 bases lay in between. CDR1 and CDR2 (germline): LNHDA, SQIVND (reference sequence). The CDR3 contains 12 residues. Full variable domain (outside the CDR3, taken from reference TRBV19 and TRBJ1-5): DGGITQSPKYLFRKEGQNVTLSCEQNLNHDAMYWYRQDPGQGLRLIYYSQIVNDFQKGDIAEGYSVSREKKESFPLTVTSAQKNPTAFYLCASRFTDQPQHFGDGTRLSIL.

This clonotype was recorded at least ten times. This chain links TRBV7-8 with TRBJ1-1; D might be TRBD1 (6 bases). CDR3 size: 13 residues. CDR1 and CDR2 (germline): SGHVS, FQNEAQ. Trimming took off 5 bases at V and 7 bases at J, with 14 bases between the two ends. The CDR3 region has the DNA TGTGCCAGCAGCCCTAGCGCAGGGGTTGAAGCTTTCTTT. Amino acid sequence: CASSPSAGVEAFF.

This rearrangement joins TRBV7-3 to TRBJ1-1; 7 positions agree with TRBD1. V dropped 5 bases and J dropped 3; count of bases not matched to a gene: 6. The length of the CDR3 is 14 residues. Germline lookup yields CDR1 SGHTA and CDR2 FQGTGA. The CDR3 DNA reads TGTGCCAGCAGCCCAGGACAGGCCGACACTGAAGCTTTCTTT. This encodes CASSPGQADTEAFF.

This chain uses TRBV4-1 with TRBJ1-1; D is possibly TRBD1 (5 bases). Looked up from germline, CDR1 is MGHRA and CDR2 is YSYEKL. Trimming pared 3 bases from V and 4 bases from J, leaving 9 bases between. The CDR3 is 13 residues long. The CDR3 spells CASSQGTSTEAFF. The CDR3 DNA follows: TGCGCCAGCAGCCAGGGGACGAGCACTGAAGCTTTCTTT.

The chain combines TRBV6-2 or TRBV6-3 with TRBJ1-5; the D gene is possibly TRBD1 (5 bases). The CDR3 sequence is 16 residues long. Germline loops: CDR1 MNHEY, CDR2 SVGEGT. The V end was cut by 0 bases, the J end by 5 bases, with 14 bases between. CDR3 coding DNA: TGTGCCAGCAGTTACTCGGGGACCCGGGGAGATCAGCCCCAGCATTTT. Translating it yields CASSYSGTRGDQPQHF.

The V and J genes are TRBV11-2 and TRBJ2-3; D may match TRBD1 or TRBD2 (5 bases each). Germline CDR1 is SGHAT and CDR2 is FQNNGV. V lost 5 bases to trimming and J lost 2 bases, with 20 bases between them. The CDR3 consists of 17 residues. DNA for the CDR3: TGTGCCAGCAGCACCCCTGAACCGGGACCAACCACAGATACGCAGTATTTT. This encodes CASSTPEPGPTTDTQYF.

In its sample, this clonotype was seen a few times. The chain links TRBV28 to TRBJ2-3, with D possibly TRBD1 on 5 matching bases. Germline assignment: CDR1 MDHEN and CDR2 SYDVKM. Trimming took 2 bases from V and 14 from J, leaving 20 bases between them. This CDR3 region has 14 residues. This chain's CDR3 is CASSLRQGMSILYF. The CDR3 DNA reads TGTGCCAGCAGTTTAAGGCAGGGAATGTCAATCTTGTATTTT.

This clonotype showed up many times. This chain connects TRBV3-1 to TRBJ1-1; D unresolved. This CDR3 has 14 amino acids. Trimming removed 1 base from V and 4 bases from J, with 10 bases in between. Per the germline V gene, CDR1 is LGHDT and CDR2 is YNNKEL (reference sequence). The CDR3 region has the DNA TGTGCCAGCAGCCAAGGTAGGGCTGCCACTGAAGCTTTCTTT. Residues: CASSQGRAATEAFF.

This clonotype showed up many times. The chain combines TRBV7-2 with TRBJ2-5, with 9 bases lining up with TRBD2. The V gene's germline CDR1 is SGHTA and CDR2 FQGNSA. Unmatched junction bases numbered 6, after V lost 5 bases and J lost 2 bases. The CDR3 covers 15 residues. The chain's CDR3 is CASSLSGGRQETQYF. The CDR3 DNA is TGTGCCAGCAGCCTGAGCGGGGGGAGGCAAGAGACCCAGTACTTC.

This clonotype appeared many times. V gene TRBV6-1 combines with J gene TRBJ1-6; unclear D gene. CDR1 is MNHNS and CDR2 is SASEGT in the germline V gene. V gave up 1 base and J gave up 14 bases, with 9 bases separating them. This CDR3 has 12 amino acids. The chain's CDR3 is CASSEVGMALHF. As DNA, the CDR3 is TGTGCCAGCAGTGAAGTTGGGATGGCCCTCCACTTT.

In this sample, this clonotype turned up many times. The CDR3 sequence: CASSDGDRSISGEQYF. Here the CDR3 DNA reads TGTGCCAGCAGTGACGGGGACAGGAGTATTTCAGGCGAGCAGTACTTC. The chain employs TRBV28 and TRBJ2-7; 8 bases are shared with TRBD1. In germline, CDR1 is MDHEN, CDR2 SYDVKM. Germline trimming cut 5 bases from V and 6 bases from J; bases unmatched to any gene: 15. There are 16 residues in the CDR3.

The rearrangement uses TRBV19 and TRBJ1-1; 9 nucleotides agree with TRBD1. Per the germline V gene, CDR1 is LNHDA and CDR2 is SQIVND (reference sequence). This CDR3 contains 13 residues. V trimming: 7 bases; J trimming: 1 base; junction bases outside the gene matches: 1. In nucleotides, the CDR3 is TGTGCCAGTAAGGACAGGGGGAACACTGAAGCTTTCTTT. Its protein product is CASKDRGNTEAFF. Using reference TRBV19 and TRBJ1-1 for the parts outside the CDR3, the full variable domain is DGGITQSPKYLFRKEGQNVTLSCEQNLNHDAMYWYRQDPGQGLRLIYYSQIVNDFQKGDIAEGYSVSREKKESFPLTVTSAQKNPTAFYLCASKDRGNTEAFFGQGTRLTVV.

The rearrangement joins TRBV20-1 to TRBJ2-1, with 8 bases lining up with TRBD2. From germline, CDR1 is DFQATT and CDR2 SNEGSKA (reference sequence). The CDR3 has 16 residues. The trim removed 5 bases at V and 10 bases at J, leaving 19 bases unmatched. This CDR3 is CSAGLEGSGSQSEQFF. The CDR3 DNA sequence: TGCAGTGCTGGACTAGAAGGAAGCGGGAGTCAAAGCGAGCAGTTCTTC.

This clonotype was seen repeatedly, ten times or more. The rearrangement uses TRBV27 and TRBJ2-7; weak D call: TRBD1 (6 bases). Germline CDR1 is MNHEY and CDR2 is SMNVEV (reference sequence). The length of the CDR3 is 13 residues. V was cut by 6 bases and J by 3 bases, with 12 bases left in between. This chain's CDR3 is CASSRQQGYEQYF. In nucleotides, the CDR3 is TGTGCCAGCAGCCGACAACAGGGCTACGAGCAGTACTTC.

This sequence joins TRBV10-3 and TRBJ2-7; 7 bases line up with TRBD2. Germline values: CDR1 ENHRY, CDR2 SYGVKD. The CDR3 extends over 14 amino acids. V dropped 4 bases and J dropped 7; count of bases not matched to a gene: 10. DNA of the CDR3: TGTGCCATCAGTGGCCGGGTCGGAGCGGGAGAGCAGTACTTC. Its protein product is CAISGRVGAGEQYF.

This clonotype came up many times. The rearrangement joins TRBV11-3 to TRBJ1-1; no definite D call. This CDR3 is built from 14 residues. Trimming removed 5 bases from V and 3 bases from J, with 13 bases in between. The germline V gene encodes CDR1 SGHNT and CDR2 YENEEA. The CDR3 region is CASSTEAWDTEAFF. The CDR3 DNA follows: TGTGCCAGCAGCACGGAGGCGTGGGACACTGAAGCTTTCTTT.

Ten or more counts support this clonotype. This chain connects TRBV28 to TRBJ1-2, with 8 bases matching TRBD1. The CDR3 extends over 15 amino acids. Trimming cost V 4 bases and J 2 bases; bases outside gene matches: 6. The germline CDR1 and CDR2 sequences are MDHEN and SYDVKM. The CDR3 region is CASSSYRGKNYGYTF. The CDR3 DNA reads as TGTGCCAGCAGTTCTTACAGGGGGAAGAACTATGGCTACACCTTC.

This clonotype was recorded at least ten times. J is TRBJ2-6 and V is TRBV24-1, with 10 bases fitting TRBD1. The CDR3 totals 17 residues. Losses at the gene ends were 5 bases for V and 3 bases for J; bases not matched to a gene: 6. CDR1 is KGHDR and CDR2 is SFDVKD in the germline V gene. The CDR3 region has the DNA TGTGCCACCAGTGCCGGGACAGGGGTTAGTGGGGCCAACGTCCTGACTTTC. It codes for CATSAGTGVSGANVLTF.